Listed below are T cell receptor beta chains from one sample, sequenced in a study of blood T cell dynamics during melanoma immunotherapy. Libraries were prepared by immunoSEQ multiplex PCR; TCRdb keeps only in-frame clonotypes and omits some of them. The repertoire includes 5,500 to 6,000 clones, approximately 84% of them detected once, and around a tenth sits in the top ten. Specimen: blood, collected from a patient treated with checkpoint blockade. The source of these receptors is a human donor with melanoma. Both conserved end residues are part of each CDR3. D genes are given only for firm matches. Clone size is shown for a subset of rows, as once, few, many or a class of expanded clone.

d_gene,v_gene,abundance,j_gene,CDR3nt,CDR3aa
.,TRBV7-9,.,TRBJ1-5,TGTGCCAGCAGCTTAGTCGCGGGGACCCTCCGGGGTCAGCCCCAGCATTTT,CASSLVAGTLRGQPQHF
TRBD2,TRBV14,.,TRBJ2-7,TGTGCCAGCAGCCCCTTTCGCGGGAGGGCCTCCGAGCAGTACTTC,CASSPFRGRASEQYF
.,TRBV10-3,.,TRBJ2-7,TGTGCCATCAGTGAGTCGACCTCGGAGCAGTACTTC,CAISESTSEQYF
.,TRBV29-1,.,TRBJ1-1,TGCAGCGCCCACACGAACACTGAAGCTTTCTTT,CSAHTNTEAFF
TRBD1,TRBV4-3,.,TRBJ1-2,TGCGCCAGCAGCTCAACAAGCACAGGGGGCTTCTCTGGCTACACCTTC,CASSSTSTGGFSGYTF
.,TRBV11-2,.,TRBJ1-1,TGTGCCAGCAGCCCCCCCGGTATACGGACTGAAGCTTTCTTT,CASSPPGIRTEAFF
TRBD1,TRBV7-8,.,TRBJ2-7,TGTGCCAGCAGCTTGGCCGACAGGGGGCTTAGCGAGCAGTACTTC,CASSLADRGLSEQYF
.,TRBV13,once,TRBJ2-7,TGTGCCAGCAGCCCCACGAGAGGGAACGAGCAGTACTTC,CASSPTRGNEQYF
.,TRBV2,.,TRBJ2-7,TGTGCCAGCAGTGAACAGGAGCAGTACTTC,CASSEQEQYF
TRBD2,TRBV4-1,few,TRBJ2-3,TGCGCCAGCAGCCAAGATCCCGCGGGGGGGCCAGCGCAGTATTTT,CASSQDPAGGPAQYF
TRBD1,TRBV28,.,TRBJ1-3,TGTGCCAGCAGAACAGGGGGCTCCTCTGGAAACACCATATATTTT,CASRTGGSSGNTIYF
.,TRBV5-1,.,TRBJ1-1,TGCGCCAGCTCCCGGGGGGGGGCGAGGAACACTGAAGCTTTCTTT,CASSRGGARNTEAFF
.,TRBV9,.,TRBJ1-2,TGTGCCACCGTTGCAGGGCAACCGGCTAACTATGGCTACACCTTC,CATVAGQPANYGYTF
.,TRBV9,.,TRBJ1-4,TGTGCCAGCAGCGTAGGGACACCTAATGAAAAACTGTTTTTT,CASSVGTPNEKLFF
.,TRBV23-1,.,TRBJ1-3,TGCGCCAGCACCTTGACAGGCTCTGGAAACACCATATATTTT,CASTLTGSGNTIYF
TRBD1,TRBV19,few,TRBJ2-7,TGTGCCAGTAGTATCGGTTGGGGACAGGGAGCCTACGAGCAGTACTTC,CASSIGWGQGAYEQYF
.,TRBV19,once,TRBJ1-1,TGTGCCTCACGCTCCCGGAGGGGGGGCACTGAAGCTTTCTTT,CASRSRRGGTEAFF
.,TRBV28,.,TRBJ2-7,TGTGCCAGCAGTCCCGTTGGTTCCGAGCAGTACTTC,CASSPVGSEQYF
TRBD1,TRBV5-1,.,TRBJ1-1,TGCGCCAGCAGCCTTGGACAGGGAAGGGATACTGAAGCTTTCTTT,CASSLGQGRDTEAFF
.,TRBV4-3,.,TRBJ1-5,TGCGCCAGCAGCCAAGAATCCTTCGCCGGGGGTCGTAAGCAGCCCCAGCATTTT,CASSQESFAGGRKQPQHF
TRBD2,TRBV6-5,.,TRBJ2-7,TGTGCCAGCAGCAGTCTTCTAGCGGGGGGGCCCGAGCAGTACTTC,CASSSLLAGGPEQYF
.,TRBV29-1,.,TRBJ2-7,TGCAGCGTTCTCGTTACAAGCTCCTACGAGCAGTACTTC,CSVLVTSSYEQYF
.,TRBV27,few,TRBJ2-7,TGTGCCAGCAGCCGGCAGGGTTCCTACGAGCAGTACTTC,CASSRQGSYEQYF
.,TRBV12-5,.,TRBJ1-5,TGTGCTAGTGGTTTCGATAGCAATCAGCCCCAGCATTTT,CASGFDSNQPQHF
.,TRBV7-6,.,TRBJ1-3,TGTGCCAGCAGCTTAGGTCGTCCAGGGTCTGGAAACACCATATATTTT,CASSLGRPGSGNTIYF
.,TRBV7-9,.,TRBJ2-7,TGTGCCAGCAGCTTTCGGGGGTACGAGCAGTACTTC,CASSFRGYEQYF
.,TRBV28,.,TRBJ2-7,TGTGCCAGCAGTAAATACGAGCAGTACTTC,CASSKYEQYF
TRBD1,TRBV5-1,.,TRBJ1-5,TGCGCCAGCAGAGGGACAGGGGTCAATCAGCCCCAGCATTTT,CASRGTGVNQPQHF
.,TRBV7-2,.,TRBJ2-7,TGTGCCAGCAGCTATAAGCCGGTTTCGGGGGAATTCGGCTACGAGCAGTACTTC,CASSYKPVSGEFGYEQYF
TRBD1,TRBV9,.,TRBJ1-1,TGTGCCAGCAGCGACGGGACAGGCTACACTGAAGCTTTCTTT,CASSDGTGYTEAFF
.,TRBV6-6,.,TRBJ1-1,TGTGCCAGCAGTTACGTCTTGGGTAGCGTAAACACTGAAGCTTTCTTT,CASSYVLGSVNTEAFF
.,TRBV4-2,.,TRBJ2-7,TGTGCCAGCAGCCCCACCCTGAGACAGACGGCCGAGCAGTACTTC,CASSPTLRQTAEQYF
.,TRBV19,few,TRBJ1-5,TGTGCCAGTAGCTTTGGGACGGCAAGCAATCAGCCCCAGCATTTT,CASSFGTASNQPQHF
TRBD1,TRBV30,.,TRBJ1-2,TGTGCCTGGAGCCCTAACAGGGGACGTGGCTATGGCTACACCTTC,CAWSPNRGRGYGYTF
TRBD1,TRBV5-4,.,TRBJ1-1,TGTGCCAGCAGCCCCAGGACAGGGGGCTACACTGAAGCTTTCTTT,CASSPRTGGYTEAFF
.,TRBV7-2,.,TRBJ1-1,TGTGCCAGCAGCTCGCAACAGGGAAGAGGCACTGAAGCTTTCTTT,CASSSQQGRGTEAFF
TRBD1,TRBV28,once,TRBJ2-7,TGTGCCAGCAGTTTCCCCGCTATGCGGGACAGGATAACCTACGAGCAGTACTTC,CASSFPAMRDRITYEQYF
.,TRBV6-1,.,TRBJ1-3,TGTGCCAGCAGTGAAGCGGGGGGAGAAAACCAGCCCATCACTCCATATTTT,CASSEAGGENQPITPYF
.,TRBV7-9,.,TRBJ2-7,TGTGCCAGCAGCTCCCGCTTGGAGGGACTCGACGAGCAGTACTTC,CASSSRLEGLDEQYF
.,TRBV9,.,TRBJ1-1,TGTGCCAGCAGCGTAGATGAGGGCAGCACTGAAGCTTTCTTT,CASSVDEGSTEAFF
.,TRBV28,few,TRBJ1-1,TGTGCCAGCAGGTACCCGGTTAGCGGAGACACTGAAGCTTTCTTT,CASRYPVSGDTEAFF
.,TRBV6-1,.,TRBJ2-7,TGTGCCAGCAGTGACAGCGGTTACGAGCAGTACTTC,CASSDSGYEQYF
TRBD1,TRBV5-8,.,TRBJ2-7,TGTGCCAGCTGGCCAACGACAGGGGTTGCGTACGAGCAGTACTTC,CASWPTTGVAYEQYF
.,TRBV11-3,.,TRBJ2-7,TGTGCCAGCAGCCCTGGACACCCTGGGAACGAGCAGTACTTC,CASSPGHPGNEQYF
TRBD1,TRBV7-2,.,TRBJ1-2,TGTGCCAGCAGCTTAGCTCGTCGGGGACAGGGGTCGGGTGGCTACACCTTC,CASSLARRGQGSGGYTF
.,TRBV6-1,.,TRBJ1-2,TGTGCCAGCAGCACAGGGAAAGTCGGCTACACCTTC,CASSTGKVGYTF
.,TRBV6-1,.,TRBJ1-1,TGTGCCAGCAGGCCAGGGCACGGGGAGAGGACTGAAGCTTTCTTT,CASRPGHGERTEAFF
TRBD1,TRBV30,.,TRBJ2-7,TGTGCCTGGAGCCGGCGACAGGGGACCTACGAGCAGTACTTC,CAWSRRQGTYEQYF
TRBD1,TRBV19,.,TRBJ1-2,TGTGCCAGTAGTAAGTCCCGGGACAGTACTGGCTACACCTTC,CASSKSRDSTGYTF
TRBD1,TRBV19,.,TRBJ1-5,TGTGCCAGTAGTAGGGGGGGACAGGGGTATCAGCCCCAGCATTTT,CASSRGGQGYQPQHF
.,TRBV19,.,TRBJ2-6,TGTGCCAGTAGTATAGATCACGCTGGACGAATTCTAATCTCTGGGGCCAACGTCCTGACTTTC,CASSIDHAGRILISGANVLTF
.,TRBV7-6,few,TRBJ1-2,TGTGCCAGCAGCCCCCCGACAGGCGCGAGCTATGGCTACACCTTC,CASSPPTGASYGYTF
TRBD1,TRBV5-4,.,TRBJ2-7,TGTGCCAGCAGCCAAGACAGGGGATCATACGAGCAGTACTTC,CASSQDRGSYEQYF
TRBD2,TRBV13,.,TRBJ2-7,TGTGCCACGGGGACTAGCTCTACGAGCTCCTACGAGCAGTACTTC,CATGTSSTSSYEQYF
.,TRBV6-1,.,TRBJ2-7,TGTGCCAGCAGTGCTCAACTAGGCTCGGGAATAGCCTACGAGCAGTACTTC,CASSAQLGSGIAYEQYF